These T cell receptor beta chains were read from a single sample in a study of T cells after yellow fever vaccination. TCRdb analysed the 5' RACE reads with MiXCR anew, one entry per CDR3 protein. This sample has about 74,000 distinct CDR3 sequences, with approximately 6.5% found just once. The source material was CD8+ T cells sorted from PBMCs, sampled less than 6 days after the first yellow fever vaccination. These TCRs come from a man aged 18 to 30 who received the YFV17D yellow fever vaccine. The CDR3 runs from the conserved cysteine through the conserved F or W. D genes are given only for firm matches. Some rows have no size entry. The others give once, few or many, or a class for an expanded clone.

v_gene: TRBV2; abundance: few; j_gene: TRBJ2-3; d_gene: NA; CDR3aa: CASSPGRWGAPRPDTQYF; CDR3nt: TGTGCCAGCAGCCCCGGGAGATGGGGGGCTCCCCGCCCAGATACGCAGTATTTT
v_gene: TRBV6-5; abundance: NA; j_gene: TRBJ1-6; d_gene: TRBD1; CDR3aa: CASSWRPGQGLHNSPLHF; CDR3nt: TGTGCCAGCAGTTGGCGACCGGGACAGGGCCTTCATAATTCACCCCTCCACTTT
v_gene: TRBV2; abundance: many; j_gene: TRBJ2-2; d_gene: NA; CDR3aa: CASKGGWSTGELFF; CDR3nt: TGTGCCAGCAAGGGGGGCTGGTCCACCGGGGAGCTGTTTTTT
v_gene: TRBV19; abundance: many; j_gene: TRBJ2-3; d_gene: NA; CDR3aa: CASSIWTLDSTDTQYF; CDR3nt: TGTGCCAGTAGTATTTGGACACTGGATTCCACAGATACGCAGTATTTT
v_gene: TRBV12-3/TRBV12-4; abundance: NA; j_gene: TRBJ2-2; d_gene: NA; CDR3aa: CASSLGDGQFVYTGELFF; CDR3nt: TGTGCCAGCAGTTTAGGAGACGGCCAGTTCGTGTACACCGGGGAGCTGTTTTTT
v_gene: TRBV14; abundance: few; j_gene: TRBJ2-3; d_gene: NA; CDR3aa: CASRPWRDTDTQYF; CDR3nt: TGTGCCAGCAGACCTTGGAGGGACACAGATACGCAGTATTTT
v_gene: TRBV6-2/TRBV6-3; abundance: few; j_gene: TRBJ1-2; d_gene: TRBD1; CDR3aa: CASRRDRRGYTF; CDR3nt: TGTGCCAGCAGGCGGGACAGAAGAGGCTACACCTTC
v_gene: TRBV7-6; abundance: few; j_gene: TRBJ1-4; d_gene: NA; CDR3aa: CASSIYSTATNEKLFF; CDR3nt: TGTGCCAGCAGCATTTACTCGACAGCAACTAATGAAAAACTGTTTTTT
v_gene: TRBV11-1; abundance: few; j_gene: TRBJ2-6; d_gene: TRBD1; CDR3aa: CASSSLLLRDRASGANVLTF; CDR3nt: TGTGCCAGCAGTAGTTTATTACTTCGGGACAGGGCGTCTGGGGCCAACGTCCTGACTTTC
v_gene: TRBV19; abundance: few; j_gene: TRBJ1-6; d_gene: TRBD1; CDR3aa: CASTGQGSDSYNSPLHF; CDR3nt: TGTGCCAGCACGGGACAGGGGTCCGACTCCTATAATTCACCCCTCCACTTT
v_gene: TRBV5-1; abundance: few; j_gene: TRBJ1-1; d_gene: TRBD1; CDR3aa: CASSLEGQGASNTEAFF; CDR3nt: TGCGCCAGCAGCTTGGAGGGACAGGGGGCAAGTAACACTGAAGCTTTCTTT
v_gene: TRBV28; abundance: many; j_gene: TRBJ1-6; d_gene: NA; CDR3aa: CASSLKAGSFSPLHF; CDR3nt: TGTGCCAGCAGTTTAAAGGCAGGGTCTTTCTCACCCCTCCACTTT
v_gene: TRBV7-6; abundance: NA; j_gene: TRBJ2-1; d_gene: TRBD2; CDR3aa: CASSSTGGSYNEQFF; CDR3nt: TGTGCCAGCAGCTCCACGGGGGGATCCTACAATGAGCAGTTCTTC
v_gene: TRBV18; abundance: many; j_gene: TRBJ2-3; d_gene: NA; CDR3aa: CASSPTGGSTDTQYF; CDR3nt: TGTGCCAGCTCACCTACCGGGGGTAGCACAGATACGCAGTATTTT
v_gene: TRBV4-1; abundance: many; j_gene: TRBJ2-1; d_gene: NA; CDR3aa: CASSPNGGLGYNEQFF; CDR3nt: TGCGCCAGCAGCCCGAACGGGGGGCTTGGCTACAATGAGCAGTTCTTC
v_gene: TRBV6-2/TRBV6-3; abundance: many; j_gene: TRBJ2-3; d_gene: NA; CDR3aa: CASLGRGPVDTQYF; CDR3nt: TGTGCCAGCCTGGGGCGGGGGCCGGTAGATACGCAGTATTTT
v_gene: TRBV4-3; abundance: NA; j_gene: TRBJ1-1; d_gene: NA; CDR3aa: CASSQEVGLSEAFF; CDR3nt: TGCGCCAGCAGCCAAGAGGTGGGGTTGAGTGAAGCTTTCTTT
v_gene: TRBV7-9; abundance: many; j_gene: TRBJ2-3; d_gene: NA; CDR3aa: CASSFNREVDTQYF; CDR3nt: TGTGCCAGCAGCTTCAACAGGGAGGTGGATACGCAGTATTTT
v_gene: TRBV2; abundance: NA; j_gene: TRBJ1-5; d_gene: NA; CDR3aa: CASGGVYGNQPQHF; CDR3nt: TGTGCCAGTGGGGGAGTATATGGCAATCAGCCCCAGCATTTT
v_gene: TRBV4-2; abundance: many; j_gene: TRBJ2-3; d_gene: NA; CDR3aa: CASSTWTDRSTDTQYF; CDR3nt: TGTGCCAGCAGCACCTGGACAGACCGTAGCACAGATACGCAGTATTTT
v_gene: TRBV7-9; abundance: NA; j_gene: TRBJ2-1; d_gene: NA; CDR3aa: CASSPETSNEQFF; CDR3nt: TGTGCCAGCAGCCCCGAGACCAGCAATGAGCAGTTCTTC
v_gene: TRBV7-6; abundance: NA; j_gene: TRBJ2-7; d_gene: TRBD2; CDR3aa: CASSLLAGPASGGSYEQYF; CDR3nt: TGTGCCAGCAGCTTATTGGCAGGCCCGGCTAGCGGGGGCTCCTACGAGCAGTACTTC
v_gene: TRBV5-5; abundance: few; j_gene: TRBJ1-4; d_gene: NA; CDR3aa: CASSLVGFEKLFF; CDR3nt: TGTGCCAGCAGCTTGGTAGGATTTGAAAAACTGTTTTTT
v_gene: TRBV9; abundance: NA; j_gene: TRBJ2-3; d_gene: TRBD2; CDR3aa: CASSVDPAGGQPQYF; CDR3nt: TGTGCCAGCAGCGTAGATCCAGCGGGGGGACAGCCGCAGTATTTT
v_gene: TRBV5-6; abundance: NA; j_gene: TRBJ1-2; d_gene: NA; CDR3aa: CASRSHTLFNYGYTF; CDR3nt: TGTGCCAGCAGGTCTCACACCTTATTTAACTATGGCTACACCTTC
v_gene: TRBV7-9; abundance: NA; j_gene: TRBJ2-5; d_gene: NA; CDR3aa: CASRKAADTERETQYF; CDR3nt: TGTGCCAGCAGGAAAGCGGCAGATACCGAGCGAGAGACCCAGTACTTC
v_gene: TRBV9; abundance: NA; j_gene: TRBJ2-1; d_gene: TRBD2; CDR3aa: CASSVGGLGFYNEQFF; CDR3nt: TGTGCCAGCAGCGTAGGGGGACTAGGCTTCTACAATGAGCAGTTCTTC
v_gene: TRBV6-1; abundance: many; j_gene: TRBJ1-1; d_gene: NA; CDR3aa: CASRPYQDLPEAFF; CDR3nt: TGTGCCAGCAGACCTTACCAGGATCTCCCTGAAGCTTTCTTT
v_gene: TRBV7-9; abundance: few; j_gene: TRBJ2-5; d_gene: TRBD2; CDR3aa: CASSSEGGPLETQYF; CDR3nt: TGTGCCAGCAGCTCAGAGGGAGGGCCTCTGGAGACCCAGTACTTC
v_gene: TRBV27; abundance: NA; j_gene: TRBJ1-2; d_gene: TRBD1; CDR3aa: CASSSWTGGWYGYTF; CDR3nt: TGTGCCAGCAGTTCCTGGACAGGGGGCTGGTATGGCTACACCTTC
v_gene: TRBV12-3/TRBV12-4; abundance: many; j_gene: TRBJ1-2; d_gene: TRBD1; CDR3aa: CASSSGQANYGYTF; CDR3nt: TGTGCCAGCAGTTCGGGACAGGCAAACTATGGCTACACCTTC
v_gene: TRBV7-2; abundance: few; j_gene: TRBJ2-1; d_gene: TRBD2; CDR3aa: CASSLLAVASNEQFF; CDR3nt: TGTGCCAGCAGCTTACTAGCGGTTGCCTCCAATGAGCAGTTCTTC
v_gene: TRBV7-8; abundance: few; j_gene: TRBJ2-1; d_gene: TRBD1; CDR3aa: CASSRQGANEQFF; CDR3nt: TGTGCCAGCAGCCGACAGGGGGCGAATGAGCAGTTCTTC
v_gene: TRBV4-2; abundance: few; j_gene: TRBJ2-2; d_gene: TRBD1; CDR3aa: CASSQVLAGGNTGELFF; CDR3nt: TGTGCCAGCAGCCAAGTGTTGGCAGGGGGGAACACCGGGGAGCTGTTTTTT
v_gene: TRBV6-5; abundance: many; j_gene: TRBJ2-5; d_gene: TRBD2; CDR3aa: CASSFSTSLETQYF; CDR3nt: TGTGCCAGCAGTTTCTCGACTAGCCTAGAGACCCAGTACTTC
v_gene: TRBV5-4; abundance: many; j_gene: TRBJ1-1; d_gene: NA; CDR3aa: CASSFLSEAFF; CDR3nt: TGTGCCAGCAGCTTTTTAAGTGAAGCTTTCTTT
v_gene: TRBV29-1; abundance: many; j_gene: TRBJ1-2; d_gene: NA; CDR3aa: CSAHHAGGANYGYTF; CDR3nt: TGCAGCGCCCACCACGCGGGGGGGGCTAACTATGGCTACACCTTC
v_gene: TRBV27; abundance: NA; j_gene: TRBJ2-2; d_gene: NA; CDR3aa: CASSFYSGSTGELFF; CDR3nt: TGTGCCAGCAGTTTCTACTCAGGGAGCACCGGGGAGCTGTTTTTT
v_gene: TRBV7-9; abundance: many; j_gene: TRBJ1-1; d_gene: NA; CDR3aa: CASSSLGDLNTEAFF; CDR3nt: TGTGCCAGCAGCTCCCTGGGGGATCTGAACACTGAAGCTTTCTTT
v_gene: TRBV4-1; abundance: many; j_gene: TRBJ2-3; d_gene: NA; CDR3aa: CASSQGWLKDTQYF; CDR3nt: TGCGCCAGCAGCCAAGGTTGGCTAAAAGATACGCAGTATTTT
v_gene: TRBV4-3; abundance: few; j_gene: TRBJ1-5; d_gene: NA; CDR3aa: CASSQGIGDWGNQPQHF; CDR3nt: TGCGCCAGCAGCCAAGGTATCGGTGATTGGGGCAATCAGCCCCAGCATTTT
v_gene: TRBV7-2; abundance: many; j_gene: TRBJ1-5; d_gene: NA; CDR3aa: CASSLGNQPQHF; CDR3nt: TGTGCCAGCAGCTTAGGCAATCAGCCCCAGCATTTT
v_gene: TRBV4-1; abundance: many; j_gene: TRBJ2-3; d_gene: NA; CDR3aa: CASSREVTDTQYF; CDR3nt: TGCGCCAGCAGCCGTGAGGTCACAGATACGCAGTATTTT
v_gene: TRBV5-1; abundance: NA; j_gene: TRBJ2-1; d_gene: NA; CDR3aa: CASSSSAGPTGEQFF; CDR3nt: TGCGCCAGCAGCTCTTCGGCGGGTCCCACTGGGGAGCAGTTCTTC
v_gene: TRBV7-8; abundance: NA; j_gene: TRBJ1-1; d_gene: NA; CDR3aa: CASSMWTANTEAFF; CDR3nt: TGTGCCAGCAGCATGTGGACGGCGAACACTGAAGCTTTCTTT
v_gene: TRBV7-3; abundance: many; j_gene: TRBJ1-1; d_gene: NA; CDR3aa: CASSFGNTEAFF; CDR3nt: TGTGCCAGCAGCTTTGGGAACACTGAAGCTTTCTTT
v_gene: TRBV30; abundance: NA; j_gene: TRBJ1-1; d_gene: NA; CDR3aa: CAWSGGAEAFF; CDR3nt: TGTGCCTGGAGCGGAGGGGCTGAAGCTTTCTTT
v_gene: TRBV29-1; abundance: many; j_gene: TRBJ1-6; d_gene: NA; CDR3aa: CSVRDGGSSYNSPLHF; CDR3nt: TGCAGCGTCCGGGACGGGGGAAGCTCCTATAATTCACCCCTCCACTTT